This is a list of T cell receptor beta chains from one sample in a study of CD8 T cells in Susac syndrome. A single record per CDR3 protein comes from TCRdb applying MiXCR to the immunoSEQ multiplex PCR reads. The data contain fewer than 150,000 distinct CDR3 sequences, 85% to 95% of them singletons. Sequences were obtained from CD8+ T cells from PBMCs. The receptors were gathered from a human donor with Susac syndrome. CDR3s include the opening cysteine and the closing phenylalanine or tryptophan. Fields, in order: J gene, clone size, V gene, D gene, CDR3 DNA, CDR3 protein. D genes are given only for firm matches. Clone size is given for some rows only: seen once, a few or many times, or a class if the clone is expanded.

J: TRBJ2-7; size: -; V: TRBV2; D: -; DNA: TGTGCCAGCAGAGCACGGGACACCGAGCAGTACTTC; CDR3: CASRARDTEQYF
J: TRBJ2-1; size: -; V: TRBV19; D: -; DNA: TGTGCCAGTAGTTATAACGAAGGCTACAATGAGCAGTTCTTC; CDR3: CASSYNEGYNEQFF
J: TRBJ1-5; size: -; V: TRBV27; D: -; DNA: TGTGCCAGCAGTCATCAGCCCCAGCATTTT; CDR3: CASSHQPQHF
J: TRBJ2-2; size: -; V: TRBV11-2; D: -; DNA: TGTGCCAGCAGCTATATACCGGGGCAGGGATCAGTCACCGGGGAGCTGTTTTTT; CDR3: CASSYIPGQGSVTGELFF
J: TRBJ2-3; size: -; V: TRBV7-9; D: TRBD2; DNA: TGTGCCAGCAGCACAAATCGACTAGCGGGAGGTCCACATACGCAGTATTTT; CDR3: CASSTNRLAGGPHTQYF
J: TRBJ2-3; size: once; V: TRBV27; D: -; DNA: TGTGCCAGCTTGGGGGTAGATACGCAGTATTTT; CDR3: CASLGVDTQYF
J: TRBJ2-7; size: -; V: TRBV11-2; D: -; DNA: TGTGCCAGCACCGAGGGAACGGCCCTCTTGGACGAGCAGTACTTC; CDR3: CASTEGTALLDEQYF
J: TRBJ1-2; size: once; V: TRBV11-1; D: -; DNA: TGTGCCAGCAGCTTCTCTCGCGCGAACTACTATGGCTACACCTTC; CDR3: CASSFSRANYYGYTF
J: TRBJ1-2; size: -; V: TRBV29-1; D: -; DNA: TGCAGCGTCGTTACAGATTTTTATGGCTACACCTTC; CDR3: CSVVTDFYGYTF
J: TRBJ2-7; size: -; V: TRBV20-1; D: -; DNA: TGCAGTGCTGAATCGGACAGAAGCTACGAGCAGTACTTC; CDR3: CSAESDRSYEQYF
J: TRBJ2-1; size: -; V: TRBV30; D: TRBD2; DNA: TGTGCCTGGAGTGGTGTGGGAGGGCCTAATGAGCAGTTCTTC; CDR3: CAWSGVGGPNEQFF
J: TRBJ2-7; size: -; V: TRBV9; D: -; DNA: TGTGCCAGCAGCGCGCGGGAAGGATCCTACGAGCAGTACTTC; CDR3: CASSAREGSYEQYF
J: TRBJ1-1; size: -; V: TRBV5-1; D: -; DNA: TGCGCCAACAGCTTGCGGCGAGCAGGGAACACTGAAGCTTTCTTT; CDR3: CANSLRRAGNTEAFF
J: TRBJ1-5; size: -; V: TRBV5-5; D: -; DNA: TGTGCCAGCAGCTCGGAGGGGGTGAGCAATCAGCCCCAGCATTTT; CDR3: CASSSEGVSNQPQHF
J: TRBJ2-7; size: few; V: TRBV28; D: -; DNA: TGTGCCAGCAGTTCTCCCTCTCGGGGCGAGCAGTACTTC; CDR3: CASSSPSRGEQYF
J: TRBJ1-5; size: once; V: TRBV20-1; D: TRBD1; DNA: TGCAGTGCTAGAGCCGACAGGGACGGTCAGCCCCAGCATTTT; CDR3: CSARADRDGQPQHF
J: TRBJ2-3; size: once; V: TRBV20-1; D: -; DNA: TGCAGTGCTAGAGGAGATACTGGGTTCACAGATACGCAGTATTTT; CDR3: CSARGDTGFTDTQYF